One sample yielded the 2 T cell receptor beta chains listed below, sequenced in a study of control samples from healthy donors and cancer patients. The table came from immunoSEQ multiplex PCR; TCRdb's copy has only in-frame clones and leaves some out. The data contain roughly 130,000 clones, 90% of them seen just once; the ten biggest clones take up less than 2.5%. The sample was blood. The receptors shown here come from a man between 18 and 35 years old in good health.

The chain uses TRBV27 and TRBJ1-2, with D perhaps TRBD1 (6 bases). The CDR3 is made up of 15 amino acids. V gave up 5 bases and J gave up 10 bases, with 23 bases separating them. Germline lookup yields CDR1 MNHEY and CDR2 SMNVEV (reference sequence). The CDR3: CASSGNRANALLYTF. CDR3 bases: TGTGCCAGCAGTGGCAACAGGGCGAACGCCTTGCTCTACACCTTC.

The CDR3 DNA reads TGTGCCAGCAGTGAAGCGTGGACAGGGGGAGGGACTGAAGCTTTCTTT. The encoded protein is CASSEAWTGGGTEAFF. The chain employs TRBV6-1 and TRBJ1-1, with 10 nucleotides matching TRBD1. V shed 0 bases, J shed 5 bases, and the junction held 6 bases outside the gene matches. The CDR3 is made up of 16 amino acids. Germline V CDR1 and CDR2: MNHNS, SASEGT.